The rows below give T cell receptor beta chains drawn from one sample of a study of control samples from healthy donors and cancer patients. Profiled with immunoSEQ multiplex PCR; TCRdb holds only in-frame clones, not every one. The sample records tens of thousands of clones, about 93% being singletons. The sequenced sample consisted of blood. These receptor sequences come from a woman aged 50 to 65 in good health. The CDR3 runs from the conserved cysteine through the conserved F or W. D genes are given only for firm matches. Some rows have no size entry. The others give once, few or many, or a class for an expanded clone.

abundance,v_gene,j_gene,d_gene,CDR3aa,CDR3nt
-,TRBV12-3/TRBV12-4,TRBJ2-2,-,CASSPAGELFF,TGTGCCAGCAGTCCAGCCGGGGAGCTGTTTTTT
-,TRBV9,TRBJ2-3,TRBD2,CASSDLGTSGGSQYF,TGTGCCAGCAGCGACCTCGGGACTAGCGGGGGATCCCAGTATTTT
once,TRBV28,TRBJ2-7,TRBD1,CASSERQGAFHYEQYF,TGTGCCAGCAGTGAGAGACAGGGAGCCTTCCACTACGAGCAGTACTTC
-,TRBV18,TRBJ2-1,TRBD2,CASSPPRTSGGNEQFF,TGTGCCAGCTCACCACCGCGTACTAGCGGGGGAAATGAGCAGTTCTTC
-,TRBV11-3,TRBJ2-7,-,CASSSDRSSYEQYF,TGTGCCAGCAGCTCAGACCGCAGCTCCTACGAGCAGTACTTC
-,TRBV3-1/TRBV3-2,TRBJ2-2,TRBD2,CASSQDPSKRGGGVTGELFF,TGTGCCAGCAGCCAAGATCCTTCTAAGCGGGGGGGCGGAGTAACCGGGGAGCTGTTTTTT
-,TRBV19,TRBJ2-3,TRBD1,CASSTTRDRPHTQYF,TGTGCCAGTAGCACTACTCGGGACAGACCGCATACGCAGTATTTT
-,TRBV7-6,TRBJ1-4,-,CASSLGTAPVYEKLFF,TGTGCCAGCAGCTTAGGTACAGCGCCTGTCTATGAAAAACTGTTTTTT
-,TRBV5-6,TRBJ2-1,TRBD1,CASSLPGTGLHEQFF,TGTGCCAGCAGTCTTCCCGGGACAGGGCTCCATGAGCAGTTCTTC
few,TRBV9,TRBJ1-6,-,CASSVGGENSPLHF,TGTGCCAGCAGCGTAGGGGGGGAGAATTCACCCCTCCACTTT
-,TRBV2,TRBJ1-1,-,CASRQVKTEAFF,TGTGCCAGTCGACAGGTCAAGACTGAAGCTTTCTTT
-,TRBV3-1/TRBV3-2,TRBJ2-7,-,CASSPLRGEQYF,TGTGCCAGCAGCCCCCTGAGGGGCGAGCAGTACTTC
-,TRBV7-3,TRBJ2-2,TRBD1,CASRLDRGSGELFF,TGTGCCAGCAGACTGGACAGGGGCTCCGGGGAGCTGTTTTTT
-,TRBV18,TRBJ1-3,-,CASSHSDLSGNTIYF,TGTGCCAGCTCACACAGTGACCTCTCTGGAAACACCATATATTTT
-,TRBV21-1,TRBJ2-7,-,CASSPRAPYEQYF,TGTGCCAGCAGCCCCAGGGCTCCCTACGAGCAGTACTTC
-,TRBV5-5,TRBJ2-2,TRBD2,CASSPGLAGFGELFF,TGTGCCAGCAGCCCGGGACTAGCGGGGTTCGGGGAGCTGTTTTTT
-,TRBV5-5,TRBJ1-5,-,CASSQTASYQPQHF,TGTGCCAGCAGCCAGACAGCCAGCTATCAGCCCCAGCATTTT
-,TRBV5-5,TRBJ1-4,-,CASSFGPREKLFF,TGTGCCAGCAGCTTCGGTCCCCGGGAAAAACTGTTTTTT
-,TRBV5-4,TRBJ1-5,-,CASSSSGGGNQPQHF,TGTGCCAGCAGTTCCTCTGGAGGGGGCAATCAGCCCCAGCATTTT
-,TRBV19,TRBJ1-3,TRBD1,CAVRQGSSGNTIYF,TGTGCCGTCAGACAGGGTAGCTCTGGAAACACCATATATTTT
-,TRBV7-2,TRBJ1-2,-,CASTQLTSAGYTF,TGTGCCAGCACCCAGCTTACGAGTGCTGGCTACACCTTC
-,TRBV11-2,TRBJ2-7,TRBD1,CASRPPGTGYEQYF,TGTGCCAGCAGACCCCCCGGGACAGGTTACGAGCAGTACTTC
few,TRBV6-6,TRBJ1-1,-,CASSYSQGEAFF,TGTGCCAGCAGTTACAGCCAGGGTGAAGCTTTCTTT
-,TRBV12-5,TRBJ1-3,-,CASGLVQGKTPIYF,TGTGCTAGTGGTTTGGTACAGGGAAAAACCCCCATATATTTT
-,TRBV7-9,TRBJ1-2,TRBD1,CASSASGGWALGGYTF,TGTGCCAGCAGCGCTTCAGGGGGCTGGGCACTTGGTGGCTACACCTTC
-,TRBV3-1/TRBV3-2,TRBJ2-7,-,CASSPDLYEQYF,TGTGCCAGCAGCCCCGACTTGTACGAGCAGTACTTC
-,TRBV2,TRBJ2-7,-,CASSVGPREQYF,TGTGCCAGCAGTGTCGGCCCGAGGGAGCAGTACTTC
-,TRBV5-4,TRBJ2-2,TRBD1,CASSFDRGSNTGELFF,TGTGCCAGCAGCTTTGACAGGGGCAGCAACACCGGGGAGCTGTTTTTT
-,TRBV4-1,TRBJ1-4,TRBD1,CASSLPTGERWGTNEKLFF,TGCGCCAGCAGTCTACCGACAGGGGAACGGTGGGGAACTAATGAAAAACTGTTTTTT
once,TRBV7-2,TRBJ2-1,-,CASSPPGGSYNEQFF,TGTGCCAGCAGCCCACCCGGGGGCTCCTACAATGAGCAGTTCTTC
-,TRBV4-3,TRBJ1-2,-,CASSQVSSSAGYTF,TGCGCCAGCAGCCAAGTATCCAGCTCAGCTGGCTACACCTTC
-,TRBV6-5,TRBJ1-2,TRBD1,CASSYDGTGNYGYTF,TGTGCCAGCAGTTACGATGGGACAGGGAACTATGGCTACACCTTC